A single sample is the source of the 28 T cell receptor beta chains below, sequenced in a study of cytomegalovirus exposure and HLA in healthy donors. It was with 60 Vbeta and 13 Jbeta primers that the PCR ran. The repertoire was sequenced with immunoSEQ multiplex PCR; TCRdb's copy has only in-frame clones and lacks some. The top ten clones hold roughly a fifth of a sample with roughly 54,000 clones, 70% of them seen once. The specimen sequenced was PBMCs. The origin of the receptors is an older woman in good health and CMV-seropositive.

V is TRBV7-9 and J is TRBJ1-1; possible D gene TRBD1, 6 bases. V dropped 5 bases and J dropped 2 bases, with 21 bases sitting between them. The length of the CDR3 is 17 residues. The V gene's germline CDR1 is SEHNR and CDR2 FQNEAQ (reference sequence). The CDR3 coding sequence is TGTGCCAGCAGCCAAACACCGCTCACAGGGTATAACACTGAAGCTTTCTTT. As protein: CASSQTPLTGYNTEAFF.

This chain uses TRBV7-2 with TRBJ2-7; D possibly corresponds to TRBD1 (5 bases). V lost 3 bases, J lost 3 bases, and 9 bases lay in between. The germline gives CDR1 SGHTA, CDR2 FQGNSA. CDR3 length: 13 amino acids. CDR3 protein: CASSLYRNYEQYF. DNA of the CDR3: TGTGCCAGCAGCTTGTACAGGAACTACGAGCAGTACTTC. Full variable domain (outside the CDR3, taken from reference TRBV7-2 and TRBJ2-7): GAGVSQSPSNKVTEKGKDVELRCDPISGHTALYWYRQSLGQGLEFLIYFQGNSAPDKSGLPSDRFSAERTGGSVSTLTIQRTQQEDSAVYLCASSLYRNYEQYFGPGTRLTVT.

The chain uses TRBV2 and TRBJ1-3; 8 bases fit TRBD1. V dropped 2 bases and J dropped 3; count of bases not matched to a gene: 3. CDR3 length: 15 residues. Germline assignment: CDR1 SNHLY and CDR2 FYNNEI. CDR3 nucleotide sequence: TGTGCCAGCAGTGAACAAACAGGGGGTGGAAACACCATATATTTT. Amino acid sequence: CASSEQTGGGNTIYF. The variable domain in full, with the rest retrieved from reference TRBV2 and TRBJ1-3, is EPEVTQTPSHQVTQMGQEVILRCVPISNHLYFYWYRQILGQKVEFLVSFYNNEISEKSEIFDDQFSVERPDGSNFTLKIRSTKLEDSAMYFCASSEQTGGGNTIYFGEGSWLTVV.

The chain couples TRBV4-1 to TRBJ2-3, with 8 bases that match TRBD1. This CDR3 contains 16 residues. V dropped 4 bases and J dropped 1; count of bases not matched to a gene: 7. Germline V CDR1 and CDR2: MGHRA, YSYEKL. The CDR3 DNA reads TGCGCCAGCAGCCGACAGGGGACGGGCGGCACAGATACGCAGTATTTT. This sequence encodes CASSRQGTGGTDTQYF.

The chain carries TRBV19 and TRBJ1-4; 8 nucleotides align to TRBD1. With V trimmed by 5 bases and J by 7 bases, 6 bases remained unmatched. The CDR3 is 14 residues long. The germline V gene encodes CDR1 LNHDA and CDR2 SQIVND (reference sequence). CDR3 coding DNA: TGTGCCAGTAGTGTCGACAGGGGTTCTGAAAAACTGTTTTTT. Translation gives CASSVDRGSEKLFF.

This chain uses TRBV6-5 with TRBJ1-5; 9 nucleotides align to TRBD1. The V gene end was trimmed by 5 bases and the J gene end by 4 bases; junction bases not matched to a gene: 3. This CDR3 comprises 14 residues. The V gene's germline CDR1 is MNHEY and CDR2 SVGAGI. In nucleotides, the CDR3 is TGTGCCAGCAGTGACGACAGGGGGAATCAGCCCCAGCATTTT. As protein: CASSDDRGNQPQHF.

V usage is TRBV30 and J usage is TRBJ2-7; maybe TRBD1 (5 bases). The CDR3 contains 13 residues. Trimming removed 2 bases at V and 1 base at J, with 9 bases between. CDR1 and CDR2 from the germline V gene are GTSNPN and SVGIG (reference sequence). CDR3 coding DNA: TGTGCCTGGAGTCGAAAGGGGTCCTACGAGCAGTACTTC. Translation: CAWSRKGSYEQYF.

V and J are TRBV18 and TRBJ2-7; 9 bases fit TRBD1. Germline CDR1 reads KGHSH; CDR2 reads LQKENI. The CDR3 totals 15 residues. Trimming at V came to 5 bases and at J to 2 bases, leaving 7 bases not matched to a gene. The chain's CDR3 is CASSTDRGLPYEQYF. The CDR3, as DNA: TGTGCCAGCTCAACGGACAGGGGCCTCCCCTACGAGCAGTACTTC.

This chain joins TRBV9 and TRBJ2-1; weak D call: TRBD2 (5 bases). Germline V gene lookup returns CDR1 SGDLS and CDR2 YYNGEE. CDR3 length: 15 amino acids. V gave up 0 bases and J gave up 5 bases, with 12 bases separating them. CDR3 in DNA: TGTGCCAGCAGCGTAGCCCCTCACGGGGACAATGAGCAGTTCTTC. Amino acid sequence: CASSVAPHGDNEQFF.

The chain employs TRBV18 and TRBJ1-1; D gene unclear. Between the trimmed V and J ends, which lost 5 bases and 4 bases, there was a span of 8 bases. In germline, CDR1 is KGHSH, CDR2 LQKENI. The CDR3 spans 12 residues. The CDR3 bases are TGTGCCAGCTCATCAAGCCTCACTGAAGCTTTCTTT. This gives the protein CASSSSLTEAFF.

The J gene is TRBJ2-1, the V gene TRBV7-8; 8 bases fit TRBD1. Losses at the gene ends were 1 base for V and 10 bases for J; bases not matched to a gene: 6. Germline V gene data show CDR1 as SGHVS and CDR2 as FQNEAQ. CDR3 length equals 14 residues. CDR3 nucleotides: TGTGCCAGCAGCTTAGTGCCAGGGGGCAGCGAGCAGTTCTTC. Its translation: CASSLVPGGSEQFF.

V usage is TRBV27 and J usage is TRBJ1-5; 10 bases align to TRBD1. Trimming at V came to 5 bases and at J to 2 bases, leaving 3 bases not matched to a gene. There are 15 residues in the CDR3. Germline V lookup: CDR1 MNHEY, CDR2 SMNVEV (reference sequence). CDR3 coding DNA: TGTGCCAGCAGTCCCGGGACAGGGGGCAATCAGCCCCAGCATTTT. Amino acids: CASSPGTGGNQPQHF.

The V gene is TRBV4-1, the J gene TRBJ1-5, with a weak D call TRBD1 (6 bases). Deletions cut 0 bases from V and 6 bases from J, with 12 bases between. This CDR3 is 15 amino acids long. Germline CDR1 and CDR2: MGHRA and YSYEKL. CDR3 amino acids: CASSQEVQGSQPQHF. DNA of the CDR3: TGCGCCAGCAGCCAAGAAGTACAGGGAAGTCAGCCCCAGCATTTT.

The genes are TRBV7-9 and TRBJ2-1; weak D call: TRBD2 (5 bases). Trimming left V 5 bases short and J 8 bases short, with 22 bases between. The length of the CDR3 is 16 residues. Germline loops: CDR1 SEHNR, CDR2 FQNEAQ (reference sequence). CDR3: CASSPPFQRRTYEQFF. CDR3 bases: TGTGCCAGCAGCCCCCCTTTCCAGCGTCGGACTTATGAGCAGTTCTTC. Combining the CDR3 with reference TRBV7-9 and TRBJ2-1 gives the whole variable domain DTGVSQNPRHKITKRGQNVTFRCDPISEHNRLYWYRQTLGQGPEFLTYFQNEAQLEKSRLLSDRFSAERPKGSFSTLEIQRTEQGDSAMYLCASSPPFQRRTYEQFFGPGTRLTVL.

The chain uses TRBV6-5 and TRBJ1-6; D remains ambiguous. CDR1 MNHEY and CDR2 SVGAGI come from the germline V gene. The CDR3 covers 15 residues. V was shortened by 8 bases and J by 0 bases, with 11 bases between the two germline ends. CDR3 sequence: CASGTVSSYNSPLHF. In DNA form, the CDR3 reads TGTGCCAGCGGTACAGTGAGCTCCTATAATTCACCCCTCCACTTT.

The chain carries TRBV7-9 and TRBJ1-1; D is unresolved. The V and J ends lost 1 base and 6 bases respectively, with 12 bases between them. The CDR3 consists of 14 residues. Germline CDR1 reads SEHNR; CDR2 reads FQNEAQ (reference sequence). CDR3: CASSLGEGNPEAFF. The CDR3, as DNA: TGTGCCAGCAGCTTAGGTGAGGGTAACCCTGAAGCTTTCTTT.

The chain has TRBV30 and TRBJ2-5; D is unclear. The CDR3 is made up of 10 amino acids. V lost 2 bases, J lost 5 bases, and 3 bases lay in between. Germline V gene sequence: CDR1 GTSNPN, CDR2 SVGIG (reference sequence). The CDR3 DNA reads TGTGCCTGGAGTCGGGAGACCCAGTACTTC. This encodes CAWSRETQYF. Full variable domain (outside the CDR3, taken from reference TRBV30 and TRBJ2-5): SQTIHQWPATLVQPVGSPLSLECTVEGTSNPNLYWYRQAAGRGLQLLFYSVGIGQISSEVPQNLSASRPQDRQFILSSKKLLLSDSGFYLCAWSRETQYFGPGTRLLVL.

V and J are TRBV2 and TRBJ2-3; 9 bases match TRBD2. This CDR3 region has 14 residues. The V and J ends lost 7 bases and 2 bases, in that order; junction bases with no gene match: 4. Per germline, CDR1 SNHLY and CDR2 FYNNEI. CDR3 protein: CASKGLAPTDTQYF. CDR3 DNA: TGTGCCAGCAAGGGACTAGCTCCCACAGATACGCAGTATTTT.

The CDR3 nucleotides are TGCGCCAGCAGCTTACAGGGGGGGGACGAAAAACTGTTTTTT. It yields the protein CASSLQGGDEKLFF. The rearrangement joins TRBV5-1 to TRBJ1-4, with TRBD1 matching 8 bases. The CDR3 sequence is 14 residues long. The germline CDR1 and CDR2 sequences are SGHRS and YFSETQ. V gave up 2 bases and J gave up 8 bases; unmatched junction bases: 5.

The rearrangement links TRBV6-6 to TRBJ1-5, with 7 bases aligning to TRBD1. This CDR3 contains 15 residues. V lost 0 bases and J lost 3; bases outside the gene matches: 2. From germline, CDR1 is MNHNY and CDR2 SVGAGI (reference sequence). CDR3 residues: CASSYSQGNNQPQHF. Written as DNA, the CDR3 is TGTGCCAGCAGTTACTCACAGGGGAACAATCAGCCCCAGCATTTT.

The V gene is TRBV9, the J gene TRBJ2-7, with 7 positions matching TRBD1. J lost 5 bases, V lost 1 base, and 3 bases had no gene match. Germline V gene data show CDR1 as SGDLS and CDR2 as YYNGEE. The CDR3 spans 13 residues. In DNA, the CDR3 is TGTGCCAGCAGCGTAAGACAGGGAGACGAGCAGTACTTC. Translating it yields CASSVRQGDEQYF.

The V and J genes are TRBV11-3 and TRBJ1-1, with D unresolved. Per germline, CDR1 SGHNT and CDR2 YENEEA. The V and J ends lost 5 bases and 0 bases respectively, with 7 bases between them. The CDR3 is made up of 13 amino acids. The CDR3 DNA reads as TGTGCCAGCAGCAAAGCGATGAACACTGAAGCTTTCTTT. Encoded protein: CASSKAMNTEAFF.

The genes are TRBV9 and TRBJ2-3; D perhaps matches TRBD2 (6 bases). The CDR3 has 15 amino acids. The ends were cut back, 4 bases at V and 0 bases at J, with 12 bases in the middle. Germline CDR1 SGDLS, CDR2 YYNGEE. The CDR3, as DNA: TGTGCCAGCAGCCACGGGGGACCTAGCACAGATACGCAGTATTTT. As protein: CASSHGGPSTDTQYF. Complete variable domain (other parts from reference TRBV9 and TRBJ2-3): DSGVTQTPKHLITATGQRVTLRCSPRSGDLSVYWYQQSLDQGLQFLIQYYNGEERAKGNILERFSAQQFPDLHSELNLSSLELGDSALYFCASSHGGPSTDTQYFGPGTRLTVL.

The chain couples TRBV19 to TRBJ2-1, with TRBD1 matching over 7 bases. Germline V gene lookup returns CDR1 LNHDA and CDR2 SQIVND (reference sequence). V shed 4 bases and J 5 bases; nucleotides not matched to a gene: 5. The CDR3 is 14 amino acids. For the CDR3, the DNA is TGTGCCAGTAGTAGCAAGACAGGGAACAATGAGCAGTTCTTC. It yields the protein CASSSKTGNNEQFF.

The rearrangement joins TRBV6-5 to TRBJ1-1; D remains unclear. Germline loops: CDR1 MNHEY, CDR2 SVGAGI. The ends were cut back, 5 bases at V and 4 bases at J, with 8 bases in the middle. This CDR3 contains 12 residues. CDR3 DNA sequence: TGTGCCAGCAGTCTGCGTGGCACTGAAGCTTTCTTT. Translated, it gives CASSLRGTEAFF.

DNA for the CDR3: TGCGCCAGCAGCCCAGGGGGCACAAGGTCCTACGAGCAGTACTTC. This sequence encodes CASSPGGTRSYEQYF. V gene TRBV5-1 combines with J gene TRBJ2-7; 8 bases fit TRBD1. Germline V gives CDR1 SGHRS, CDR2 YFSETQ. J was trimmed by 1 base and V by 4 bases; bases with no gene match: 7. There are 15 residues in the CDR3. The complete variable domain, with remaining parts taken from reference TRBV5-1 and TRBJ2-7, reads KAGVTQTPRYLIKTRGQQVTLSCSPISGHRSVSWYQQTPGQGLQFLFEYFSETQRNKGNFPGRFSGRQFSNSRSEMNVSTLELGDSALYLCASSPGGTRSYEQYFGPGTRLTVT.

The chain carries TRBV30 and TRBJ1-4, with TRBD1 as a possible D gene (5 bases). The V gene's germline CDR1 is GTSNPN and CDR2 SVGIG (reference sequence). Deletions cut 4 bases from V and 8 bases from J, with 8 bases between. This CDR3 contains 11 residues. This CDR3 is CAWTGGEKLFF. The CDR3 DNA is TGTGCCTGGACGGGGGGGGAAAAACTGTTTTTT.

The chain recombines TRBV11-2 with TRBJ2-3; maybe TRBD2 (6 bases). V lost 2 bases and J 2 bases, leaving 14 bases between the germline ends. Germline CDR1 reads SGHAT; CDR2 reads FQNNGV. CDR3 length: 16 amino acids. The CDR3 sequence is CASSLMMAGNTDTQYF. CDR3 DNA sequence: TGTGCCAGCAGCTTAATGATGGCGGGGAACACAGATACGCAGTATTTT. Looking up the rest from reference TRBV11-2 and TRBJ2-3 gives the full variable domain: EAGVAQSPRYKIIEKRQSVAFWCNPISGHATLYWYQQILGQGPKLLIQFQNNGVVDDSQLPKDRFSAERLKGVDSTLKIQPAKLEDSAVYLCASSLMMAGNTDTQYFGPGTRLTVL.